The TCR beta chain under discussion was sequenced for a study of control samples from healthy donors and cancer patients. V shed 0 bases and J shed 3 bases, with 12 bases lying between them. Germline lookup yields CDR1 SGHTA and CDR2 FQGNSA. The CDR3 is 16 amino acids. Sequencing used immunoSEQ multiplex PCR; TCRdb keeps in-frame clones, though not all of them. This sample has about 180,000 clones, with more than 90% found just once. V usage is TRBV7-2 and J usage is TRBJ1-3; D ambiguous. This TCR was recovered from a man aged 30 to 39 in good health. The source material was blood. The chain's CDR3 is CASSLAGVMSGNTIYF. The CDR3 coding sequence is TGTGCCAGCAGCTTAGCCGGGGTAATGAGTGGAAACACCATATATTTT.